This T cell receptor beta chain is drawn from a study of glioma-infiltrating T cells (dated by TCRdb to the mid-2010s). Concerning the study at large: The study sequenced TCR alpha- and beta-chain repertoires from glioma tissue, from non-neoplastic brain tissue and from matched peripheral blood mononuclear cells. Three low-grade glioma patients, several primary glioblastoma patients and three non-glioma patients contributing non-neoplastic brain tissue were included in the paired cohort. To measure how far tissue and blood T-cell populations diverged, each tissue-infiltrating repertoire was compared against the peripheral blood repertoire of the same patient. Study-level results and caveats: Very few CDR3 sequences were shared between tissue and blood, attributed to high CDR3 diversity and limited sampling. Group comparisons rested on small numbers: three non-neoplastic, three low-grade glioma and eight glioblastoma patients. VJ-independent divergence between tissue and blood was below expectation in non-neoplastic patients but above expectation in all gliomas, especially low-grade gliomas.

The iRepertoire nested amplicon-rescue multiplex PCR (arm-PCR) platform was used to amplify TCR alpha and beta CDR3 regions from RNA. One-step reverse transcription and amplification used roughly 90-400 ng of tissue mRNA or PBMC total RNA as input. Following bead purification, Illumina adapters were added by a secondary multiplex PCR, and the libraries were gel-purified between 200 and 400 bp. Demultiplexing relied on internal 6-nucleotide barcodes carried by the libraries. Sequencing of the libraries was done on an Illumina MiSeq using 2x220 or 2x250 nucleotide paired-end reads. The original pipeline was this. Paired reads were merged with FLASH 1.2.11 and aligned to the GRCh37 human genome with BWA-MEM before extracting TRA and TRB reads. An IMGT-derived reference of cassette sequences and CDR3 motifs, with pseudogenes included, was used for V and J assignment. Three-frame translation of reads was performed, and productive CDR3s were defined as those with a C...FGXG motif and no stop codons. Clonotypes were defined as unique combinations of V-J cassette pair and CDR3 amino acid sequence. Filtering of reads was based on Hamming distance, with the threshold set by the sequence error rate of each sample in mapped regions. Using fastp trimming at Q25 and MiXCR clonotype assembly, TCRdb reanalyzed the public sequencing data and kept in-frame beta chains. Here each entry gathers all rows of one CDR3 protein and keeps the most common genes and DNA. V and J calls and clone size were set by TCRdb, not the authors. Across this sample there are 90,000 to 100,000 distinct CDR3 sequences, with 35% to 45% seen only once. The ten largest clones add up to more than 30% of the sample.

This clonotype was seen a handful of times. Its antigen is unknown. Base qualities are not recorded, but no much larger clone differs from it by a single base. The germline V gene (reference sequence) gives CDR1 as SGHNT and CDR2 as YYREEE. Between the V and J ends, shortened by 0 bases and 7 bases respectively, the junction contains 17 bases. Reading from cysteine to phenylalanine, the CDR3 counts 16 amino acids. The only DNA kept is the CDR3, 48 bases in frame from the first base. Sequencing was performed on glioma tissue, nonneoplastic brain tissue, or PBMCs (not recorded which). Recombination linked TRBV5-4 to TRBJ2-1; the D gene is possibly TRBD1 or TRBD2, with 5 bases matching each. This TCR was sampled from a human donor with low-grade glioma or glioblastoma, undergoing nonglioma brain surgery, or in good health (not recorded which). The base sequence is TGTGCCAGCAGCTTGGGGGGGACGACGATGATGAATGAGCAGTTCTTC. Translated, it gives CASSLGGTTMMNEQFF.